Sequencing of this TCR beta chain was carried out in a study of blood T cells in healthy people across ages. Study outcomes and limitations: There were more naive CD4+ cells and higher diversity in long-lived donors than in aged donors.

Next came a second PCR, run for about 7 to 12 cycles, which used a sample-barcoded 5' primer along with a J-beta primer mix. TCRdb independently ran MiXCR on the 5' RACE reads; one entry per CDR3 protein. The sample holds 750,000 or so distinct CDR3 sequences, approximately 25% seen once. Ten or more counts support this clonotype. Its antigen is not identified. V lost 4 bases and J 5 bases, leaving 20 bases between the germline ends. CDR1 and CDR2 (germline): MDHEN, SYDVKM. The CDR3 spans 16 residues. The same data also contributed to another study, on T cells of mothers and their children. This second study says: In this cohort, donors were a few healthy Caucasian mothers plus their six children.

This chain links TRBV28 with TRBJ2-5; D is possibly TRBD2 (6 bases). The sequence derives from a boy younger than 18 in good health. The sample comprised blood. The CDR3 region is CASSSGTPRGEETQYF. Written as DNA, the CDR3 is TGTGCCAGCAGTTCCGGGACTCCTCGGGGTGAGGAGACCCAGTACTTC.